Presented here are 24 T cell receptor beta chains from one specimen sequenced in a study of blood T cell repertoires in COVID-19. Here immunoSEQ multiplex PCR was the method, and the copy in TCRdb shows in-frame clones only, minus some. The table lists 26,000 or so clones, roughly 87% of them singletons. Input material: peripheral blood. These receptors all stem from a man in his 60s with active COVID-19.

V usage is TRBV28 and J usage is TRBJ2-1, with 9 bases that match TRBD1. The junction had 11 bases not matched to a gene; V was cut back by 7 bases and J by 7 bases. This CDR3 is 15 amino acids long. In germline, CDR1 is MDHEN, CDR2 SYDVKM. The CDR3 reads CASNPPVDRGNEQFF. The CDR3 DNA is TGTGCCAGCAATCCCCCCGTGGACAGGGGAAATGAGCAGTTCTTC. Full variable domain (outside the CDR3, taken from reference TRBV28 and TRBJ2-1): DVKVTQSSRYLVKRTGEKVFLECVQDMDHENMFWYRQDPGLGLRLIYFSYDVKMKEKGDIPEGYSVSREKKERFSLILESASTNQTSMYLCASNPPVDRGNEQFFGPGTRLTVL.

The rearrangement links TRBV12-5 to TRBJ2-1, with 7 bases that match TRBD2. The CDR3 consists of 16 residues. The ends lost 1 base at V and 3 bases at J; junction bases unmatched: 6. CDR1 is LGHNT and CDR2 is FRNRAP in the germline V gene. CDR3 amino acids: CASGLGGGINYNEQFF. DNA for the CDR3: TGTGCTAGTGGTTTGGGGGGAGGGATCAACTACAATGAGCAGTTCTTC.

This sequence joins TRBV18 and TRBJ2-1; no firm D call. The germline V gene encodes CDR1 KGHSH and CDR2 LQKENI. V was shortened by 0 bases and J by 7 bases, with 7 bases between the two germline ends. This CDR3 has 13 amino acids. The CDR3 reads CASSPPAANEQFF. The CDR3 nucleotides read TGTGCCAGCTCACCACCGGCCGCTAATGAGCAGTTCTTC.

The CDR3 sequence is CASSSGTGGNNEQFF. In nucleotides, the CDR3 is TGTGCCAGTAGCTCCGGGACAGGGGGGAACAATGAGCAGTTCTTC. The J gene is TRBJ2-1, the V gene TRBV19; 11 bases are a match to TRBD1. This CDR3 is built from 15 residues. Germline assignment: CDR1 LNHDA and CDR2 SQIVND (reference sequence). With V trimmed by 6 bases and J by 5 bases, 6 bases remained unmatched.

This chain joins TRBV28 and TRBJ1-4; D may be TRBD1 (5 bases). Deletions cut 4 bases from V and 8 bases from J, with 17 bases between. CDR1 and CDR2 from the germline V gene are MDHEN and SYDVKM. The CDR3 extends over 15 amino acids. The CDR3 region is CASSSWGGAGEKLFF. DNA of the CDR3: TGTGCCAGCAGTTCTTGGGGAGGGGCTGGCGAAAAACTGTTTTTT.

CDR3 sequence reads: CASSDRVGANVLTF. DNA of the CDR3: TGTGCCAGCAGCGACAGGGTTGGGGCCAACGTCCTGACTTTC. The V gene is TRBV9, the J gene TRBJ2-6, with TRBD1 as a possible D gene (6 bases). The CDR3 consists of 14 residues. The germline CDR1 and CDR2 sequences are SGDLS and YYNGEE. V was clipped by 3 bases and J by 3 bases, with 7 bases between them.

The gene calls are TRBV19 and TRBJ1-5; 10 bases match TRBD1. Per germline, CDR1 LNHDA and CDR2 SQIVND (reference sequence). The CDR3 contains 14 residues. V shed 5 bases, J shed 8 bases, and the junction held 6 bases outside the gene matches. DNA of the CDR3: TGTGCCAGTAGTCCCCCCGGGACAGGGGAGCCCCAGCATTTT. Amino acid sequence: CASSPPGTGEPQHF.

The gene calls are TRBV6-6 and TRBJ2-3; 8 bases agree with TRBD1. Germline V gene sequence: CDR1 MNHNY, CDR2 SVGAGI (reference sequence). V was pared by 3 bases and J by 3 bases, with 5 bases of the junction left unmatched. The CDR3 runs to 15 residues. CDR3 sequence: CASSYQGARTDTQYF. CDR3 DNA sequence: TGTGCCAGCAGTTATCAGGGGGCGCGAACAGATACGCAGTATTTT.

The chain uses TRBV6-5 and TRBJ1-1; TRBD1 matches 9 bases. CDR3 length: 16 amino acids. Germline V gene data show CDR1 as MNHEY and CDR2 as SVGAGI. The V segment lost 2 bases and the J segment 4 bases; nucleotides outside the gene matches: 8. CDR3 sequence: CASSYTGQGSGTEAFF. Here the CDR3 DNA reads TGTGCCAGCAGTTACACGGGACAGGGATCGGGCACTGAAGCTTTCTTT.

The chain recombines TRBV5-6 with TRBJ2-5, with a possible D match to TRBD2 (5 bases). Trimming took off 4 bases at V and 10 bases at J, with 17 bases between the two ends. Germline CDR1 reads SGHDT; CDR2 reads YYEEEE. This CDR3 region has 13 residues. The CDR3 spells CASSRTSHWGQYF. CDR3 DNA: TGTGCCAGCAGCCGGACTTCCCATTGGGGCCAGTACTTC.

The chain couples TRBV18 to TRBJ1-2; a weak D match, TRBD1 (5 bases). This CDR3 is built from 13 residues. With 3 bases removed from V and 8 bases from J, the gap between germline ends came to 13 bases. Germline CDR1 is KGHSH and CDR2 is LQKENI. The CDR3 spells CASSPRAAGGYTF. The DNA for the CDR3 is TGTGCCAGCTCACCCAGGGCAGCCGGCGGCTACACCTTC.

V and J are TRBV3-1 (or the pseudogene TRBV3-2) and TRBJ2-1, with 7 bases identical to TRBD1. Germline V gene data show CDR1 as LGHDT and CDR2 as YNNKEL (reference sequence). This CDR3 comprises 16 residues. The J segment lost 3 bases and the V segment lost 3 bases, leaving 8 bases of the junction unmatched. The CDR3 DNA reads TGTGCCAGCAGCCATACAACAGGGGTTTTCTACAATGAGCAGTTCTTC. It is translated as CASSHTTGVFYNEQFF.

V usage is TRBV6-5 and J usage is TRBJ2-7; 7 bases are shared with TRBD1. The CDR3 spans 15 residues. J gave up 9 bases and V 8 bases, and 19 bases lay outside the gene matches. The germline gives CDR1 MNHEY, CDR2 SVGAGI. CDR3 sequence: CASSPRGQTSIGQYF. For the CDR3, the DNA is TGTGCCAGCTCACCAAGGGGACAGACCTCGATCGGGCAGTACTTC.

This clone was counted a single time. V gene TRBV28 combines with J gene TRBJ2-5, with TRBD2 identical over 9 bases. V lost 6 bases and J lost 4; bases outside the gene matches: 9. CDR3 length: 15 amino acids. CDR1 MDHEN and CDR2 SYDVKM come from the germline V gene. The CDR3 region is CASSRGGGASETQYF. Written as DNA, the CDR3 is TGTGCCAGCAGCCGAGGCGGGGGGGCCTCAGAGACCCAGTACTTC.

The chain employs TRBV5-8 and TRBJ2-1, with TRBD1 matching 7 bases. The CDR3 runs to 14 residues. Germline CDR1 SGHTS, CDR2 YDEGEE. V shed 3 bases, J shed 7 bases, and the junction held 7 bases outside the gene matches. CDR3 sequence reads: CASSSGQRFNEQFF. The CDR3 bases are TGTGCCAGCAGCTCGGGACAGCGTTTTAATGAGCAGTTCTTC.

The CDR3 here is CASKGQKGSYEKLFF. CDR3 nucleotides: TGTGCCAGTAAAGGACAGAAAGGTTCATATGAAAAACTGTTTTTT. The V and J genes are TRBV19 and TRBJ1-4, with D tentatively TRBD1 (6 bases). This CDR3 region has 15 residues. Trimming pared 7 bases from V and 6 bases from J, leaving 18 bases between. The germline V gene encodes CDR1 LNHDA and CDR2 SQIVND (reference sequence).

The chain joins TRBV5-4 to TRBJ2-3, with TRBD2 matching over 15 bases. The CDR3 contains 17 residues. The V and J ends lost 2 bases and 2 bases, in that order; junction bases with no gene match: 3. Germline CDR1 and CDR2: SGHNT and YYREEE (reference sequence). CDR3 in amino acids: CASSFRTSGGATDTQYF. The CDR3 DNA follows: TGTGCCAGCAGCTTCCGGACTAGCGGGGGGGCCACAGATACGCAGTATTTT. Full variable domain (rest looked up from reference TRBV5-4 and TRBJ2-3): ETGVTQSPTHLIKTRGQQVTLRCSSQSGHNTVSWYQQALGQGPQFIFQYYREEENGRGNFPPRFSGLQFPNYSSELNVNALELDDSALYLCASSFRTSGGATDTQYFGPGTRLTVL.

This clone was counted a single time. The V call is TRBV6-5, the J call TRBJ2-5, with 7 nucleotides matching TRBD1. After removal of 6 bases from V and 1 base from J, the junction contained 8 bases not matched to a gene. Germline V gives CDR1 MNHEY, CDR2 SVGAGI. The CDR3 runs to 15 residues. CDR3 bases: TGTGCCAGCAGGGGACACGGGACAGTCCAAGAGACCCAGTACTTC. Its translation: CASRGHGTVQETQYF.

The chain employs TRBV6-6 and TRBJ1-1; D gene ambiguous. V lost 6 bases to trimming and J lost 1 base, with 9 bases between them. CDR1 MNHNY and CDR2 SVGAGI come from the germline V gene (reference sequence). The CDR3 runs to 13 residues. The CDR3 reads CASSPRGNTEAFF. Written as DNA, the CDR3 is TGTGCCAGCAGCCCGCGGGGGAACACTGAAGCTTTCTTT.

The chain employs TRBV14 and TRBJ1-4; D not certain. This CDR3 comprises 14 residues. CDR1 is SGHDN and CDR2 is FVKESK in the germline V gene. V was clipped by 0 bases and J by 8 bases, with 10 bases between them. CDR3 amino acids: CASSQEGRGEKLFF. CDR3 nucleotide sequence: TGTGCCAGCAGCCAAGAGGGCCGAGGGGAAAAACTGTTTTTT. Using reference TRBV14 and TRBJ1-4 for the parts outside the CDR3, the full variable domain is EAGVTQFPSHSVIEKGQTVTLRCDPISGHDNLYWYRRVMGKEIKFLLHFVKESKQDESGMPNNRFLAERTGGTYSTLKVQPAELEDSGVYFCASSQEGRGEKLFFGSGTQLSVL.

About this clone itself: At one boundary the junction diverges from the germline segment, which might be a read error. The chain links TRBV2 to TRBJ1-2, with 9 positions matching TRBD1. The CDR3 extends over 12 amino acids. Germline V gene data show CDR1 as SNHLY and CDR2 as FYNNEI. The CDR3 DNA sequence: TGTGCCACCGGGACAGGGATCTATGGCTACACTTTC. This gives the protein CATGTGIYGYTF.

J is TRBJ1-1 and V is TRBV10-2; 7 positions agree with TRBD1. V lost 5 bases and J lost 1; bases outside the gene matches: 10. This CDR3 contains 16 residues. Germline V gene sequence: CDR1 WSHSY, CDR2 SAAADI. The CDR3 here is CASSMYTGAPNTEAFF. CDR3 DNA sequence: TGCGCCAGCAGTATGTATACAGGGGCGCCGAACACTGAAGCTTTCTTT.

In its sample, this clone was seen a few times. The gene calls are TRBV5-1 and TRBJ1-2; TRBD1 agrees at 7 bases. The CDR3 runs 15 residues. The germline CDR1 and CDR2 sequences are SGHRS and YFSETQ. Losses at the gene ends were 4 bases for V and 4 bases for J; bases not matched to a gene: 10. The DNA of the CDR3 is TGCGCCAGCAGCCTCGGGACAGTCCCAGTCTATGGCTACACCTTC. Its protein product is CASSLGTVPVYGYTF.

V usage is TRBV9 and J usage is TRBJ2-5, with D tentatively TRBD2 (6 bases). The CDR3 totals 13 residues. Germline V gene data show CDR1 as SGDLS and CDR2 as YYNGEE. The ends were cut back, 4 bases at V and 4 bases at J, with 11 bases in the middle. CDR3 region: CASSPRDSETQYF. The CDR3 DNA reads TGTGCCAGCAGCCCCCGGGACTCAGAGACCCAGTACTTC.